This T cell receptor (beta chain) was obtained from a study of blood T cell repertoires in COVID-19. Produced via immunoSEQ multiplex PCR; TCRdb's table is partial and in-frame only. This sample has 200,000 to 250,000 clones, with more than 70% found just once. This clone was picked up a small number of times. This receptor was obtained from a human donor in a cohort sampled during active COVID-19. The sample comprised peripheral blood.

DNA of the CDR3: TGTGCCAGCAGCCCGGGAGCGGGAGCTCAGCCCCAGCATTTT. This sequence encodes CASSPGAGAQPQHF. The rearrangement links TRBV6-5 to TRBJ1-5, with D unclear. Deletions cut 6 bases from V and 6 bases from J, with 15 bases between. The CDR3 has 14 residues. The germline V gene encodes CDR1 MNHEY and CDR2 SVGAGI.